This TCR beta chain was recorded in a study of control samples from healthy donors and cancer patients. Method: immunoSEQ multiplex PCR; TCRdb's copy keeps in-frame clones and lacks some. The sample has tens of thousands of clones, approximately 85% seen once; the top ten hold 4.5% to 6%. Per germline, CDR1 SGHVS and CDR2 FNYEAQ. This CDR3 is built from 13 residues. Trimming took 2 bases from V and 3 from J, leaving 7 bases between them. Source material: blood. The chain combines TRBV7-6 with TRBJ1-1; D is uncertain. This receptor was taken from a man aged 40-49 years in good health. CDR3 region: CASSLNGDTEAFF. DNA of the CDR3: TGTGCCAGCAGCTTAAATGGGGACACTGAAGCTTTCTTT.